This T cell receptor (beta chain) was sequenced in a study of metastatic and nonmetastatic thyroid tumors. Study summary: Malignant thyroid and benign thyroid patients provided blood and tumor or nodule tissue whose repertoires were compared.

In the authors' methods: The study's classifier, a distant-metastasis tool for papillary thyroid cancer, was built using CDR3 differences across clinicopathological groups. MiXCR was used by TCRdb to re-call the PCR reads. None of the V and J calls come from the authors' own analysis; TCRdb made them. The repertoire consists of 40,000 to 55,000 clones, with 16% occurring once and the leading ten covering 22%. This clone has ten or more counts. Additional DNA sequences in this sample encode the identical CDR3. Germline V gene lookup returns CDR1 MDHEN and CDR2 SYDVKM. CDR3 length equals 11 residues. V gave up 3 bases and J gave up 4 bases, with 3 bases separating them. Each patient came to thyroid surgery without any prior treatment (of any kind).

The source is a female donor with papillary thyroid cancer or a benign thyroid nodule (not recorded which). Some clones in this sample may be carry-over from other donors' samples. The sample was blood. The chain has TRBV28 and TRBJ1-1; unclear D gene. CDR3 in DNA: TGTGCCAGCAGTTTGCGCACTGAAGCTTTCTTT. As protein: CASSLRTEAFF. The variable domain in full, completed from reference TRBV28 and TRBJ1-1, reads DVKVTQSSRYLVKRTGEKVFLECVQDMDHENMFWYRQDPGLGLRLIYFSYDVKMKEKGDIPEGYSVSREKKERFSLILESASTNQTSMYLCASSLRTEAFFGQGTRLTVV.